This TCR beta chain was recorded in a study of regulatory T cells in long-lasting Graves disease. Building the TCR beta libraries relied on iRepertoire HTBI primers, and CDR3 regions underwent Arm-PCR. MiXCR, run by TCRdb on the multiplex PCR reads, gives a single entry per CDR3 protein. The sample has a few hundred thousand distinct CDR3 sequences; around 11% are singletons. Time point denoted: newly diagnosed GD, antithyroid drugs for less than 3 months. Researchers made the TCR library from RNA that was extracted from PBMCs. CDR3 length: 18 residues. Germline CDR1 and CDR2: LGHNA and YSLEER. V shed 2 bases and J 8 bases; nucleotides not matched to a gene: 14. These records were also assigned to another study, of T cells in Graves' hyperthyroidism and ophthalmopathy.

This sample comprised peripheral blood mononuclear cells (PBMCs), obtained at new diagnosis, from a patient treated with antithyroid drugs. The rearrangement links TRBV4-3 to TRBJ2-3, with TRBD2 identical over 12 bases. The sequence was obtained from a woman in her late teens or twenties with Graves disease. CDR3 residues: CASSQHTPSGGADGTQYF. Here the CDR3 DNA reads TGCGCCAGCAGCCAACACACCCCTAGCGGGGGGGCCGATGGTACGCAGTATTTT.